This TCR beta chain was recorded in a study of Tregs in tolerant kidney transplant recipients. At the level of the study: A roughly three-day belatacept mixed lymphocyte reaction, sometimes plus 5-day graft donor restimulation, preceded CD4+CD25+CD127- sorting. Antibodies separated recipient from donor cells. Points from the study as a whole: This study did not directly address biological reproducibility.

Clones were read by immunoSEQ multiplex PCR, and TCRdb kept only the in-frame ones, dropping some. The sample holds about 19,000 clones, about three fifths seen once. This clone has just a few counts. Its target is unknown. The CDR3 sequence is 16 residues long. The germline V gene has CDR1 SEHNR and CDR2 FQNEAQ (reference sequence). The V gene lost 0 bases and the J gene lost 3 bases, with 15 bases spanning the gap. This clonotype was obtained from a human donor in good health. V gene TRBV7-9 combines with J gene TRBJ2-7; TRBD1 or TRBD2 may be the D gene (5 bases each). Sequencing input: Tregs from blood cultured with allogeneic cells. The CDR3 loop is CASSLAYTAGGYEQYF. In nucleotides, the CDR3 is TGTGCCAGCAGCTTAGCGTACACGGCTGGGGGCTACGAGCAGTACTTC.